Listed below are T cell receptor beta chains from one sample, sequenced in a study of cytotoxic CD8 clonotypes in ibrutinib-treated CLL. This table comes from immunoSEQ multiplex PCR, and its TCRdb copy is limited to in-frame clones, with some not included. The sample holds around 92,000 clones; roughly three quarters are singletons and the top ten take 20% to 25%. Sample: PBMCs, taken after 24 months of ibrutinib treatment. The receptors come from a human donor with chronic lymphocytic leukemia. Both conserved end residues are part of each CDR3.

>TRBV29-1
CSVAKRGNYEQYF
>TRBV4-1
CASSHRTDEAFF
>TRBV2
CASFGTSGENEQFF
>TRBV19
CASSIGVVADTQYF
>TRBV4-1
CASSQGPDNEQFF
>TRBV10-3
CAISRGGSNQPQHF
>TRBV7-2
CASSSWAGGYEQYF
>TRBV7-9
CASSLEGQGGEKLFF
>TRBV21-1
CASSVPGQGSGQYF
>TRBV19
CASRGWTGGAEEKLFF
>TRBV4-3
CASSRRSVAGGYTDTQYF
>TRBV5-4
CASSLGLDKEQFF
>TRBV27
CASSYPHSNQPQHF
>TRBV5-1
CASSLDGGYGYTF
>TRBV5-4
CASRAGLAGGNTGELFF
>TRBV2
CASSDGTPTITDTQYF
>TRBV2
CASIGGSSSLTDTQYF
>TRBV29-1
CSGQGGPEAFF
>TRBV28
CASRPTLAGHTGELFF
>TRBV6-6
CASSSNQPQHF
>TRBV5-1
CASSLDGYEQYF
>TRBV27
CASSTTGARSNQPQHF
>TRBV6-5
CASSSPRDRAIHEQYF
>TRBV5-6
CASSSSGVNEQFF
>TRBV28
CASSSAGGMTGELFF
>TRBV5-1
CASSFYYRDRGANEQFF
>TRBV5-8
CASSRGGQSYNEQFF
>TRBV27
CASSPWDRGRSQPQHF
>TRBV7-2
CASSPRVDSGGADIQYF
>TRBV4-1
CASSQDFWSSTDTQYF
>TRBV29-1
CSVMTTVYEQYF
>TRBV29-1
CSVADRVNQPQHF
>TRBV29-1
CSVGGGTERETQYF
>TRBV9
CASSVDAAGNTIYF
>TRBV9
CASSVTGYSYNEQFF
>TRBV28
CASVTGQGGYSPLHF
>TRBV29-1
CSVSGTAKFQYEQYF
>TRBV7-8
CASSYAFGTANSPLHF
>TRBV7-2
CASSQYTGELFF
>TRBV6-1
CASSEGTGPNYGYTF
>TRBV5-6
CASSLEGRTGKLFF
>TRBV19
CASSIVSGRAPETQYF
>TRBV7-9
CASSLAGRGQKLFF
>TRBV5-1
CASRPQGGSTEAFF
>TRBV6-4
CASSRGLAGEYEQYF
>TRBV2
CASSEAGPRLADTQYF
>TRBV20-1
CSGWGGETQYF
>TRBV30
CAWSDTRTDTQYF
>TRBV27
CASRPPSNTGELFF
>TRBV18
CASTTTGARETQYF
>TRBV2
CASSVRDRGPGELFF